The next 2 T cell receptor beta chains were all read from a single sample in a study of blood T cell repertoires in COVID-19 (dated by TCRdb to the early 2020s). Library method: the immunoSEQ multiplex PCR assay. The table was pulled from immuneACCESS by TCRdb, which kept in-frame rearrangements only. Such tables lose some clones; where checked, under half of the loss comes from unresolved V genes, and the rest has no known cause. Across this sample there are under 250,000 clones, with about 80% seen only once. The ten largest clones represent roughly 2.4% of the sample. The sample comprised peripheral blood. These receptors were obtained from a woman aged 60 to 75 with acute or convalescent COVID-19.

This sequence joins TRBV10-3 and TRBJ1-5; maybe TRBD1 (5 bases). This CDR3 spans 14 amino acids. Germline V gene sequence: CDR1 ENHRY, CDR2 SYGVKD. V was clipped by 10 bases and J by 3 bases, with 16 bases between them. CDR3 nucleotides: TGTGCCACCCGCGGGGGAGGCAACAATCAGCCCCAGCATTTT. This codes for CATRGGGNNQPQHF.

The CDR3 here is CASRPGQDFDTQYF. The CDR3 DNA follows: TGTGCCAGTAGGCCGGGACAGGACTTTGATACGCAGTATTTT. The rearrangement uses TRBV19 and TRBJ2-3, with 8 bases that match TRBD1. Germline CDR1 and CDR2: LNHDA and SQIVND (reference sequence). The CDR3 is made up of 14 amino acids. V shed 6 bases, J shed 6 bases, and the junction held 8 bases outside the gene matches.